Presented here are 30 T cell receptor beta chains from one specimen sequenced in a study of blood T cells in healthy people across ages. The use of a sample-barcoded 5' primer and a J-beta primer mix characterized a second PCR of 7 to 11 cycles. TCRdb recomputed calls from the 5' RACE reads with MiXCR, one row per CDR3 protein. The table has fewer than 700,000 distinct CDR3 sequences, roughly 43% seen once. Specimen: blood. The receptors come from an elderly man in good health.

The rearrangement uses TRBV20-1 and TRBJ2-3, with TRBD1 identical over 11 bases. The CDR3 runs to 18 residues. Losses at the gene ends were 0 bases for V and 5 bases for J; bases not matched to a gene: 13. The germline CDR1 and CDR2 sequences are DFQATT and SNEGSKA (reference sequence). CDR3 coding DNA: TGCAGTGCTAGAGATCCTAGAGGACAGGGGGCGAGAATAGATACGCAGTATTTT. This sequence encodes CSARDPRGQGARIDTQYF.

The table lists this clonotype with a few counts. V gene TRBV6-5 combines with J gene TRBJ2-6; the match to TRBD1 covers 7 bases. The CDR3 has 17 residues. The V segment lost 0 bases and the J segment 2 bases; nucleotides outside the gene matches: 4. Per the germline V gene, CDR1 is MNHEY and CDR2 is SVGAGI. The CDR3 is CASSYSRTGAGANVLTF. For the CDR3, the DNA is TGTGCCAGCAGTTACTCGCGGACAGGTGCTGGGGCCAACGTCCTGACTTTC.

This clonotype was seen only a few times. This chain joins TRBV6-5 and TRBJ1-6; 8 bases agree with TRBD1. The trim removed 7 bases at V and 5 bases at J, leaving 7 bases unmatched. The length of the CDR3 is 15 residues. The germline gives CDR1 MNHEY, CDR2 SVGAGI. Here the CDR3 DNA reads TGTGCCAGCAAACCGGGACAGGTCAATAATTCACCCCTCCACTTT. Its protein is CASKPGQVNNSPLHF.

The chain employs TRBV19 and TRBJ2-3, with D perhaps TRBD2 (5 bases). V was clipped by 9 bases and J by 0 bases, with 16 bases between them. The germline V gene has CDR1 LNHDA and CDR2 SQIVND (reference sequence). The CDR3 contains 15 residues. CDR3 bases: TGTGCCAGCCAGGCCTCCGGCGGGAGCACAGATACGCAGTATTTT. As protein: CASQASGGSTDTQYF.

In DNA, the CDR3 is TGTGCCATCAGTCTGGCAGGGACTAGCGGGACCCACGAGCAGTACTTC. Its protein product is CAISLAGTSGTHEQYF. The V and J genes are TRBV10-3 and TRBJ2-7, with TRBD2 identical over 13 bases. Germline V gene data show CDR1 as ENHRY and CDR2 as SYGVKD. The CDR3 is made up of 16 amino acids. After removal of 5 bases from V and 5 bases from J, the junction contained 9 bases not matched to a gene.

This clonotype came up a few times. CDR3 loop: CATSRGTGSYNEQFF. CDR3 nucleotides: TGTGCCACCAGCAGAGGGACAGGGTCCTACAATGAGCAGTTCTTC. The J gene is TRBJ2-1, the V gene TRBV15; TRBD1 matches at 8 bases. Germline V lookup: CDR1 LNHNV, CDR2 YYDKDF (reference sequence). After removal of 1 base from V and 1 base from J, the junction contained 0 bases not matched to a gene. The CDR3 has 15 residues.

The CDR3 coding sequence is TGTGCCAGCAGCTCCCGGGACAGGGGGCAAGCGGGGAACTACGAGCAGTACTTC. Protein: CASSSRDRGQAGNYEQYF. The chain links TRBV11-1 to TRBJ2-7; TRBD1 aligns across 12 bases. The V gene end was trimmed by 4 bases and the J gene end by 3 bases; junction bases not matched to a gene: 13. The CDR3 extends over 18 amino acids. Per germline, CDR1 SGHAT and CDR2 FQDESV (reference sequence).

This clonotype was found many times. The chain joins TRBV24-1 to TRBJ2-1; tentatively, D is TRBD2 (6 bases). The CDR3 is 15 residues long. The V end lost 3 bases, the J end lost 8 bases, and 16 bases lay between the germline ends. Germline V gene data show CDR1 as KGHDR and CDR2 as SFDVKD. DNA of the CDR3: TGTGCCACCAGTGATCCCCTCGCTAGCGTCGATGAGCAGTTCTTC. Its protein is CATSDPLASVDEQFF.

The CDR3 DNA follows: TGTGCCAGCAGCCCTAGCGGGGGGCGCACAGATACGCAGTATTTT. Its protein is CASSPSGGRTDTQYF. The rearrangement uses TRBV7-6 and TRBJ2-3; 11 nucleotides align to TRBD2. After removal of 5 bases from V and 1 base from J, the junction contained 2 bases not matched to a gene. Germline V lookup: CDR1 SGHVS, CDR2 FNYEAQ. The CDR3 totals 15 residues. Variable domain in full (rest from reference TRBV7-6 and TRBJ2-3): GAGVSQSPRYKVTKRGQDVALRCDPISGHVSLYWYRQALGQGPEFLTYFNYEAQQDKSGLPNDRFSAERPEGSISTLTIQRTEQRDSAMYRCASSPSGGRTDTQYFGPGTRLTVL.

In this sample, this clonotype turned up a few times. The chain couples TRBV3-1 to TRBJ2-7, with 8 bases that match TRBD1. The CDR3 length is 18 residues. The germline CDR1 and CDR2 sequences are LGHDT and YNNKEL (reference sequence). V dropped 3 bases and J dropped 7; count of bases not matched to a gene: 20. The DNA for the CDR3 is TGTGCCAGCAGCCAGAAACAAAGGACAGGGCCACCCTACAATGAGCAGTACTTC. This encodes CASSQKQRTGPPYNEQYF.

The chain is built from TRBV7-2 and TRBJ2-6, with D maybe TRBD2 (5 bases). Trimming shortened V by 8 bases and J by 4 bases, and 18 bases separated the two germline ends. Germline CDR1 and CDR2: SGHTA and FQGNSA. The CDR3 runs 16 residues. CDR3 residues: CASAIPRERGANVLTF. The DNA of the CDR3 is TGTGCCAGCGCTATTCCTAGGGAGAGGGGGGCCAACGTCCTGACTTTC.

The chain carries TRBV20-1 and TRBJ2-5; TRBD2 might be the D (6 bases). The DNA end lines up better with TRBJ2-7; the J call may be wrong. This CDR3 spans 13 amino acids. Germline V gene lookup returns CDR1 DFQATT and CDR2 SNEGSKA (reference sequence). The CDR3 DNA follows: TGCAGTGCTGCCGCAGACCTAGCGTCCGAGCAGTACTTC. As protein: CSAAADLASEQYF.

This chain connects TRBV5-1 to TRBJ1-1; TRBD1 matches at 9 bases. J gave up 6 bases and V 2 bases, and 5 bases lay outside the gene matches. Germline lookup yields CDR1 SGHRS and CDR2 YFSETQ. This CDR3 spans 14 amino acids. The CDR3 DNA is TGCGCCAGCAGCTTAACAGGGGGCTCCGCTGAAGCTTTCTTT. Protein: CASSLTGGSAEAFF.

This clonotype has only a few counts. The DNA for the CDR3 is TGCAGTGCTCCAGGGAGGTCTAGCGCGTCCGACGAGCAGTACTTC. It is translated as CSAPGRSSASDEQYF. The J gene is TRBJ2-4, the V gene TRBV20-1; TRBD2 might be the D (6 bases). The closer fit of TRBJ2-7 to the DNA end suggests the J call may be wrong. Germline V gives CDR1 DFQATT, CDR2 SNEGSKA (reference sequence). CDR3 length: 15 amino acids.

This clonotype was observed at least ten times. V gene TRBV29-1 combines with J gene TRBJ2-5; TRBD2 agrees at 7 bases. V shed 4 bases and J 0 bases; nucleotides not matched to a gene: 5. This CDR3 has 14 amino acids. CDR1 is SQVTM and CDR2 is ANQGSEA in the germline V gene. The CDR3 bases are TGCAGCGTTGGGGAGGGCGGCTACCAAGAGACCCAGTACTTC. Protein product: CSVGEGGYQETQYF.

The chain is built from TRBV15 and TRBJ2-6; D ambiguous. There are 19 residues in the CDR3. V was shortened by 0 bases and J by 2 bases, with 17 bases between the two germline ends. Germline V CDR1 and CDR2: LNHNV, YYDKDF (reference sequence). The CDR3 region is CATSRDLERSVAGANVLTF. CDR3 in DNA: TGTGCCACCAGCAGAGATCTAGAAAGGTCCGTAGCTGGGGCCAACGTCCTGACTTTC.

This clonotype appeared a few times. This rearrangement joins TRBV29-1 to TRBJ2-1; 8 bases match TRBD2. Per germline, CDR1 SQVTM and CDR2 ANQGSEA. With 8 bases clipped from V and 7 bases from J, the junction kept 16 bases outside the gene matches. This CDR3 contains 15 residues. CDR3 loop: CSQSSGSSFRNEQFF. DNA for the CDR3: TGCAGCCAATCAAGCGGGAGTTCTTTTCGAAATGAGCAGTTCTTC.

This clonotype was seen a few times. The CDR3 nucleotides are TGCGCCAGCAGCGAACTGGACAGGGCATTAGGTGGCTACACCTTC. Translated, it gives CASSELDRALGGYTF. This chain joins TRBV10-2 and TRBJ1-2, with 8 bases that match TRBD1. V was pared by 6 bases and J by 7 bases, with 13 bases of the junction left unmatched. Per the germline V gene, CDR1 is WSHSY and CDR2 is SAAADI. The CDR3 has 15 residues.

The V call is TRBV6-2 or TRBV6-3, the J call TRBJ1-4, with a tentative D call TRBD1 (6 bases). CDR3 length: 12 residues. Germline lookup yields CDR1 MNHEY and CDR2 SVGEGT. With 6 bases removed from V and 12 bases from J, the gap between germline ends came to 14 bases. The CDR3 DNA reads TGTGCCAGCAGCCCCGGGACACAAGAACTGTTTTTT. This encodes CASSPGTQELFF.

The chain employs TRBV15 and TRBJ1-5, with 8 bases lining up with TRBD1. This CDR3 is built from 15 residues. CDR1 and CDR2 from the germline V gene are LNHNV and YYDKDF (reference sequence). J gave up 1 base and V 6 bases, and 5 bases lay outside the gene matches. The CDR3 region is CATRGQGRSNQPQHF. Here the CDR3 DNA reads TGTGCCACCAGAGGACAGGGAAGGAGCAATCAGCCCCAGCATTTT. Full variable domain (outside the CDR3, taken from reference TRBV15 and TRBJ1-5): DAMVIQNPRYQVTQFGKPVTLSCSQTLNHNVMYWYQQKSSQAPKLLFHYYDKDFNNEADTPDNFQSRRPNTSFCFLDIRSPGLGDTAMYLCATRGQGRSNQPQHFGDGTRLSIL.

For the CDR3, the DNA is TGTGCCAGCAGTTACTCGGGAGGGTCTGGAGAGACCCAGTTCTTC. It specifies CASSYSGGSGETQFF. The V and J genes are TRBV6-2 or TRBV6-3 and TRBJ2-1; TRBD2 matches 7 bases. This CDR3 has 15 amino acids. Losses at the gene ends were 0 bases for V and 13 bases for J; bases not matched to a gene: 12. From germline, CDR1 is MNHEY and CDR2 SVGEGT.

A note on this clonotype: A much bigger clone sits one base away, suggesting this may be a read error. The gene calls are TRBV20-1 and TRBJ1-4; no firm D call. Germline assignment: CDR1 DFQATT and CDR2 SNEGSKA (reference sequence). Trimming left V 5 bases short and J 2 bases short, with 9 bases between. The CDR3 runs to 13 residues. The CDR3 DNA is TGCAGTGCTCGGATAGGGACTAATGAAAAACTGTTTTTT. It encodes CSARIGTNEKLFF.

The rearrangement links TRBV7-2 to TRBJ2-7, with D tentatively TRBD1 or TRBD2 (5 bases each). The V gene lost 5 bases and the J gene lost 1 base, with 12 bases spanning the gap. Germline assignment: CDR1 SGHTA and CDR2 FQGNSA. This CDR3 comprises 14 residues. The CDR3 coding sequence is TGTGCCAGCAGCGTGGGGACGGGATCCTACGAGCAGTACTTC. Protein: CASSVGTGSYEQYF.

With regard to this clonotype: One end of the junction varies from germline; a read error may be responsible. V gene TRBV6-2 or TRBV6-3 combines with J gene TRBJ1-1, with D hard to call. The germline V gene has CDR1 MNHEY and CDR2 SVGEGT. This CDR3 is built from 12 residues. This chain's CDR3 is CASSFKAWEVFF. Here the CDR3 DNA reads TGTGCCAGCAGTTTTAAAGCCTGGGAAGTTTTCTTT.

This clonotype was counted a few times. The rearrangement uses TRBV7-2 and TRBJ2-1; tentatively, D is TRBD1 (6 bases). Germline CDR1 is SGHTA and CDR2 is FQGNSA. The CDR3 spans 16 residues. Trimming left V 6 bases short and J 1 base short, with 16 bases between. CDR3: CASSPQQGLSYNEQFF. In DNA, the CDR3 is TGTGCCAGCAGTCCTCAACAGGGATTATCCTACAATGAGCAGTTCTTC.

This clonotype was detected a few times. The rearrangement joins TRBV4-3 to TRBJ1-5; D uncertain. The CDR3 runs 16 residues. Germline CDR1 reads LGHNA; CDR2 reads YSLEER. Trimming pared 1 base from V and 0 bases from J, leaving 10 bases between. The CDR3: CASSQGSGNSNQPQHF. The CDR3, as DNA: TGCGCCAGCAGCCAAGGGTCAGGCAATAGCAATCAGCCCCAGCATTTT.

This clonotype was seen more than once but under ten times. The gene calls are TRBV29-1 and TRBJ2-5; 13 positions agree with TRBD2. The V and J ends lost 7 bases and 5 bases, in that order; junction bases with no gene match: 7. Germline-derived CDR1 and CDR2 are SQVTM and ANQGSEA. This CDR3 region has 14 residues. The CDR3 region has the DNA TGCAGCGCTGGGACTAGCGGGGTGAGGGAGACCCAGTACTTC. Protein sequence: CSAGTSGVRETQYF.

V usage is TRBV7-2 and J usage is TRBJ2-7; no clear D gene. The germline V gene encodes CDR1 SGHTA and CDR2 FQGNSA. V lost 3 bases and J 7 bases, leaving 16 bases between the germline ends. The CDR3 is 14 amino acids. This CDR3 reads CASSLGSTNWEQYF. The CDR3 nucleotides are TGTGCCAGCAGCTTGGGCAGTACTAACTGGGAGCAGTACTTC.

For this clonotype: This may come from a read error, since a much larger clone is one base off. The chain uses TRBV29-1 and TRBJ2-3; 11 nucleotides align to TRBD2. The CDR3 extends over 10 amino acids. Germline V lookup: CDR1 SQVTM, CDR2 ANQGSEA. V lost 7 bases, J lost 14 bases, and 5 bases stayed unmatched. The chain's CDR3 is CSAGLAVRYF. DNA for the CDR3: TGCAGCGCGGGACTAGCGGTGCGGTATTTT.

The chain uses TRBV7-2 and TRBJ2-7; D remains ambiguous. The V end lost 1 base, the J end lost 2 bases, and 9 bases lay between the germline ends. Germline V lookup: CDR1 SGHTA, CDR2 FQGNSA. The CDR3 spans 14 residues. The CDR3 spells CASSLEPVTYEQYF. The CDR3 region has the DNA TGTGCCAGCAGCTTAGAGCCGGTCACCTACGAGCAGTACTTC. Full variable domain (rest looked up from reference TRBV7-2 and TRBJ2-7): GAGVSQSPSNKVTEKGKDVELRCDPISGHTALYWYRQSLGQGLEFLIYFQGNSAPDKSGLPSDRFSAERTGGSVSTLTIQRTQQEDSAVYLCASSLEPVTYEQYFGPGTRLTVT.